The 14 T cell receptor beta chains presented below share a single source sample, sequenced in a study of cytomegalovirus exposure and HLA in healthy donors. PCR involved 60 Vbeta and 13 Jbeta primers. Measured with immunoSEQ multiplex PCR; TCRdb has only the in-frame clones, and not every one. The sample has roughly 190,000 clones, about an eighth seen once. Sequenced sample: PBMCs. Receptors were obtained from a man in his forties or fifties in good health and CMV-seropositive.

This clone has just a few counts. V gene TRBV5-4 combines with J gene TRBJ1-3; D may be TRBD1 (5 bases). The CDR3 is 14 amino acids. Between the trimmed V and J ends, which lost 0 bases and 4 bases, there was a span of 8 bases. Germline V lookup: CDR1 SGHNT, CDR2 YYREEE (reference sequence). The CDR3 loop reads CASSLAGRGNTIYF. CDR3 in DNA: TGTGCCAGCAGCTTGGCAGGGCGGGGAAACACCATATATTTT.

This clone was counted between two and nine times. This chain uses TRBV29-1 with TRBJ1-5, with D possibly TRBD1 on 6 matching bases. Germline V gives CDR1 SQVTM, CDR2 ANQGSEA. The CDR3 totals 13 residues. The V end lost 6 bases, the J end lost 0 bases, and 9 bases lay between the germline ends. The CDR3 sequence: CSVGTNSNQPQHF. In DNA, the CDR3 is TGCAGCGTGGGGACAAATAGCAATCAGCCCCAGCATTTT.

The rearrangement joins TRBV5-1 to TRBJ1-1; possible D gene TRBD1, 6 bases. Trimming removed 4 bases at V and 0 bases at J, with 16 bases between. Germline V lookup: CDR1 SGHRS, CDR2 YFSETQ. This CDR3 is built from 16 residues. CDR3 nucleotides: TGCGCCAGCAGCACCATGACAGGTGCCATGAACACTGAAGCTTTCTTT. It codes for CASSTMTGAMNTEAFF. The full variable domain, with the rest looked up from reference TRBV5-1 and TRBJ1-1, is KAGVTQTPRYLIKTRGQQVTLSCSPISGHRSVSWYQQTPGQGLQFLFEYFSETQRNKGNFPGRFSGRQFSNSRSEMNVSTLELGDSALYLCASSTMTGAMNTEAFFGQGTRLTVV.

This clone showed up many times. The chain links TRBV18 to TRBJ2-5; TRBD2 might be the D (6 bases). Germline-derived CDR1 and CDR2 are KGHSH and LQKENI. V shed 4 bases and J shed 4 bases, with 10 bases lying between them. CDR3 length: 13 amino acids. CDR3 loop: CASSQLAAETQYF. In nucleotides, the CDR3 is TGTGCCAGCTCACAACTAGCCGCAGAGACCCAGTACTTC.

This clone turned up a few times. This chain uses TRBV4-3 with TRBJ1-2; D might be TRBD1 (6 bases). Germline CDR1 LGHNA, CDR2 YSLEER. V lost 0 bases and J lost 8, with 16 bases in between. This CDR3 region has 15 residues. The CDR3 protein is CASSQDLVQGGGYTF. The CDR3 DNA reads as TGCGCCAGCAGCCAAGACCTGGTACAGGGCGGCGGCTACACCTTC.

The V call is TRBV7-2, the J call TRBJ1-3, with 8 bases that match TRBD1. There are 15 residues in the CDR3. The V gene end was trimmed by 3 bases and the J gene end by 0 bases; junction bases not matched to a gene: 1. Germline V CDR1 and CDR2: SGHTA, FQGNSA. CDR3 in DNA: TGTGCCAGCAGCTTGGACAGGGTCTCTGGAAACACCATATATTTT. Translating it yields CASSLDRVSGNTIYF.

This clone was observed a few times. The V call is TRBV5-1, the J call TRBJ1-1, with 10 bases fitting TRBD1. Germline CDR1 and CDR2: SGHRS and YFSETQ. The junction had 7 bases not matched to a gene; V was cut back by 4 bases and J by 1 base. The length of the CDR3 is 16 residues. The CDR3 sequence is CASSLRDRGKNTEAFF. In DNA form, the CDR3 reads TGCGCCAGCAGCCTCCGGGACAGGGGAAAGAACACTGAAGCTTTCTTT.

CDR3 sequence (DNA): TGCGCCAGCAGCCAAGATATTCCGGGTTCGGGCACTGAAGCTTTCTTT. It encodes CASSQDIPGSGTEAFF. The V gene is TRBV4-3, the J gene TRBJ1-1; D unclear. CDR1 is LGHNA and CDR2 is YSLEER in the germline V gene. This CDR3 is 16 amino acids long. The V end lost 0 bases, the J end lost 4 bases, and 15 bases lay between the germline ends.

DNA for the CDR3: TGTGCCAGCAGCTTAGGTAGCGGGGGGGCCGGGGAGACCCAGTACTTC. Protein product: CASSLGSGGAGETQYF. The chain couples TRBV7-3 to TRBJ2-5, with 11 bases lining up with TRBD2. This CDR3 spans 16 amino acids. With 2 bases clipped from V and 5 bases from J, the junction kept 7 bases outside the gene matches. Germline V CDR1 and CDR2: SGHTA, FQGTGA.

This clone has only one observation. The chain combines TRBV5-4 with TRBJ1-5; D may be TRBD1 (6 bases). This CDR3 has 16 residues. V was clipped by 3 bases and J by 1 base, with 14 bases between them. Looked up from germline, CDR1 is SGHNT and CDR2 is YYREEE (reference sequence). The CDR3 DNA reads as TGTGCCAGCAGCTCAGGAGGAACAGGGAGCAATCAGCCCCAGCATTTT. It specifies CASSSGGTGSNQPQHF.

The CDR3 DNA reads as TGCGCCAGCAGCCCGGACGGGACAGGGAACACTGAAGCTTTCTTT. This encodes CASSPDGTGNTEAFF. V gene TRBV5-1 combines with J gene TRBJ1-1; 8 bases match TRBD1. V lost 4 bases to trimming and J lost 1 base; unmatched junction nucleotides: 6. This CDR3 contains 15 residues. The germline CDR1 and CDR2 sequences are SGHRS and YFSETQ.

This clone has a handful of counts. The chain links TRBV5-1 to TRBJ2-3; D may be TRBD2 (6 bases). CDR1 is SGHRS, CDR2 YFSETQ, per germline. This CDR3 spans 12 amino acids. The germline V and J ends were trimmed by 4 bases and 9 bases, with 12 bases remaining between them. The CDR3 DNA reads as TGCGCCAGCAGCCTAGGGCGGGGCACGCAGTATTTT. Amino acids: CASSLGRGTQYF.

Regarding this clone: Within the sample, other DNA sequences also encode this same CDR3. This chain's CDR3 is CASRRQGENTEAFF. CDR3 nucleotides: TGTGCCAGCAGGAGACAGGGGGAAAACACTGAAGCTTTCTTT. J is TRBJ1-1 and V is TRBV27, with 9 bases fitting TRBD1. Unmatched junction bases numbered 4, after V lost 6 bases and J lost 2 bases. CDR1 is MNHEY, CDR2 SMNVEV, per germline (reference sequence). The CDR3 has 14 amino acids.

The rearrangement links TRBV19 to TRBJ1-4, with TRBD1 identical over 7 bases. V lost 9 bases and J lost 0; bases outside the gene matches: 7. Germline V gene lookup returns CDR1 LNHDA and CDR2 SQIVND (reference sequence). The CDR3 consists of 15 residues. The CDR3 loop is CASLGQAATNEKLFF. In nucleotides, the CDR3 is TGTGCCAGCCTAGGACAGGCAGCAACTAATGAAAAACTGTTTTTT.